The TCR beta chain described here comes from a study of T-cell reconstitution after alpha-beta-depleted transplantation in children. Of note for this clonotype: The antigen is unknown.

Unique molecular identifiers were used to barcode this TCRbeta library. TCRdb fed the PCR reads into MiXCR, producing one record per CDR3 protein. The sample yields around 300,000 distinct CDR3 sequences, approximately 23% seen once. The germline V gene has CDR1 MNHEY and CDR2 SVGAGI. The CDR3 extends over 16 amino acids. Trimming took off 2 bases at V and 2 bases at J, with 13 bases between the two ends. Whole-study findings and limits: Two months or so post-transplant, alpha-beta T cells reportedly derived from several hundred expanded graft clones. Day-60 TCRbeta diversity that was high in some patients was derived from surviving recipient T cells and thymic progenitors. It was newly produced T cells that mostly accounted for T-cell counts and diversity one year after transplant.

The receptor comes from a male patient aged 10 to 17 who had a stem cell transplant for acute lymphoblastic leukemia, so the T cells may come from the graft donor. The rearrangement links TRBV6-5 to TRBJ2-1; weak D call: TRBD1 (6 bases). This specimen was PBMCs, mostly from graft donor cells, taken 180 days after TCRalphabeta/CD19-depleted stem cell transplant. The CDR3 bases are TGTGCCAGCAGTTACGGCCGGCAGGGGCCCTACAATGAGCAGTTCTTC. This translates into CASSYGRQGPYNEQFF.